This T cell receptor (beta chain) was identified in a study of shared clonotypes between healthy human individuals. Per germline, CDR1 LGHNA and CDR2 YNFKEQ. Trimming cost V 0 bases and J 2 bases, with 28 bases left between them. The CDR3 loop spans 21 amino acids. In the source study's methods: Junction-only immunoSEQ data arrived without quality scores, meaning filtering differed. Libraries were prepared by immunoSEQ multiplex PCR; TCRdb keeps only in-frame clonotypes and omits some of them. V and J calls and clone size follow that table, whereas D and trimming were derived from the DNA. The repertoire holds millions of clones, roughly 91% seen once, with over 1.5% in the top ten. Naivety among CD8 cells was defined by CD45RO negativity and positive CCR7 selection, thereby excluding terminally differentiated effector memory CD45RA+ cells.

The sample taken for sequencing was naive CD8+ T cells from PBMCs. The genes are TRBV4-2 and TRBJ2-5; D tentatively reads TRBD1 or TRBD2 (5 bases each). The TCR was taken from a man younger than 35 in good health. Some clones in this sample may be carry-over from other donors' samples. The CDR3 protein is CASSQDFGDRDPKYPQETQYF. The CDR3 region has the DNA TGTGCCAGCAGCCAAGATTTTGGGGACCGGGACCCCAAATACCCGCAAGAGACCCAGTACTTC.